This entry is about one T cell receptor beta chain. The antigen is unknown. Some clones are missing from TCRdb's copy, which holds only in-frame ones; the method was immunoSEQ multiplex PCR. The repertoire holds over 4,000 clones, with approximately 24% as singletons. This specimen belongs to a study of T cells in localized non-small cell lung cancer. Broader study findings: There was an association of higher blood T cell density with longer overall survival. Adjacent lung held a median roughly 50 of the top 100 tumor clones. Among the tissues sampled, uninvolved adjacent lung had the highest T cell clonality, above tumor.

Trimming removed 0 bases from V and 4 bases from J; junction bases left unmatched: 4. Germline lookup yields CDR1 SGHNT and CDR2 YENEEA. The CDR3 contains 15 residues. This TCR was recovered from a male donor aged 60 or older with stage I lung adenocarcinoma. Sample: lung tumor tissue, taken before any cancer treatment. This chain connects TRBV11-3 to TRBJ1-2; TRBD1 matches at 8 bases. CDR3 amino acids: CASSLDLGTGYGYTF. The DNA for the CDR3 is TGTGCCAGCAGCTTAGATCTAGGGACAGGCTATGGCTACACCTTC.